The entry that follows covers one T cell receptor (beta chain) sequence. Original processing notes: Reference gene primer amplification yielded estimated nucleated cell counts. The repertoire was sequenced with immunoSEQ multiplex PCR; TCRdb's copy has only in-frame clones and lacks some. V and J calls and clone size follow that table, whereas D and trimming were derived from the DNA. The table lists approximately 79,000 clones, roughly 88% of them singletons. This sample is part of a study of blood T cell repertoires in COVID-19. Overall study context: Both acute and convalescent COVID-19 samples were obtained from the United States, Italy and Spain. Sample material is recorded as cDNA or gDNA derived from T cells, B-cell-depleted T cells, or PBMCs.

The CDR3 has 17 residues. The chain recombines TRBV21-1 with TRBJ2-2; no DNA check was done on the table's D call, TRBD1. TRBV21-1 is annotated as a pseudogene. This clonotype was obtained from a woman in her forties or fifties with acute or convalescent COVID-19. The sequenced sample consisted of peripheral blood. In nucleotides, the CDR3 is TGTGCCAGCAGCAAAGAGGGTCGGGCAGGGGACACCGGGGAGCTGTTTTTT. It yields the protein CASSKEGRAGDTGELFF.